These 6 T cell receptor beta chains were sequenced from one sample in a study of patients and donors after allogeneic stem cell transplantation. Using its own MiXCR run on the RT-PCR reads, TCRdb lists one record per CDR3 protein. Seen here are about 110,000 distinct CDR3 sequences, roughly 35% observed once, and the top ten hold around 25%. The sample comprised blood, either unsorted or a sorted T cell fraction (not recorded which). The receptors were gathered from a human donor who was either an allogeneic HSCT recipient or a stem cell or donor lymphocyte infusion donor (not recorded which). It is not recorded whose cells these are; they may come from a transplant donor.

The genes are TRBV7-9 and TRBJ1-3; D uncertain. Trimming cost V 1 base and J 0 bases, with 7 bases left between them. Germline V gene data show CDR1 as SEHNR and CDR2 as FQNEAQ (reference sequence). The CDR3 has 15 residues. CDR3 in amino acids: CASSLGGNSGNTIYF. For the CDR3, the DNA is TGTGCCAGCAGCTTAGGTGGCAACTCTGGAAACACCATATATTTT.

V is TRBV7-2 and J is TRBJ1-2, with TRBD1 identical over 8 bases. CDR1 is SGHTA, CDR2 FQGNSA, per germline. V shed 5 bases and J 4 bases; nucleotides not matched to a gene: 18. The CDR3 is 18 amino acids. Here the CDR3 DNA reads TGTGCCAGCAGCCTCACAGGGGGACGCTACTTGGACTTCTATGGCTACACCTTC. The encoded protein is CASSLTGGRYLDFYGYTF.

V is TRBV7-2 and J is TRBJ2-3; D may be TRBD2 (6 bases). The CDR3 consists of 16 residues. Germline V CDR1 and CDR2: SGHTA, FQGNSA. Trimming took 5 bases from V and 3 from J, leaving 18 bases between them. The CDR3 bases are TGTGCCAGCAGCACCAGGACGACTAGAGGGACAGATACGCAGTATTTT. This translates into CASSTRTTRGTDTQYF.

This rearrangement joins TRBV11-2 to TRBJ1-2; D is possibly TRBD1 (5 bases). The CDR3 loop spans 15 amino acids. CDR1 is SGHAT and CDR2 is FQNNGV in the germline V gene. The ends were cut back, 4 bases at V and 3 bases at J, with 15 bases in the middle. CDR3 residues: CASSSKRTLHYGYTF. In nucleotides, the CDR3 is TGTGCCAGCAGCTCAAAAAGGACACTCCACTATGGCTACACCTTC.

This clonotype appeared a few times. In DNA form, the CDR3 reads TGTGCCAGCAGCCAAGACAGGGGCGGAGGATCTGAAAAACTGTTTTTT. It codes for CASSQDRGGGSEKLFF. This chain uses TRBV4-2 with TRBJ1-4; maybe TRBD1 (6 bases). Germline CDR1 LGHNA, CDR2 YNFKEQ. Between the trimmed V and J ends, which lost 0 bases and 7 bases, there was a span of 15 bases. CDR3 length: 16 residues.

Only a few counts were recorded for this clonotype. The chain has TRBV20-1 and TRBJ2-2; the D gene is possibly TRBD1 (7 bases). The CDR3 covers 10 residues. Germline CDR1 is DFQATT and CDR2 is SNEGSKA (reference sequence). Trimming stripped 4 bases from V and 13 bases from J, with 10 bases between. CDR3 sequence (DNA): TGCAGTGCTAACAGGGGAGGGCTGTTTTTT. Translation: CSANRGGLFF.